This T cell receptor beta chain was recovered during a study of cytomegalovirus exposure and HLA in healthy donors. Germline assignment: CDR1 SGHVS and CDR2 FQNEAQ. The CDR3 totals 15 residues. V was shortened by 2 bases and J by 7 bases, with 17 bases between the two germline ends. The repertoire was sequenced with immunoSEQ multiplex PCR; TCRdb's copy has only in-frame clones and lacks some. Of 71,000 or so clones detected, around 94% appear once; the ten largest clones hold more than 2%. This TCR was recovered from a woman under 30 in good health and CMV-seronegative. Sequencing was carried out using PBMCs. V is TRBV7-8 and J is TRBJ1-2, with D hard to call. The CDR3 region has the DNA TGTGCCAGCAGCTTATACGGCAGGCTTAATTCTGGCTACACCTTC. As protein: CASSLYGRLNSGYTF.